This T cell receptor beta chain comes out of a study of T cells in Graves' hyperthyroidism and ophthalmopathy. General study points: Separation of ophthalmopathy from stable hyperthyroidism was achieved by a 13 V-J model. The model forecast ophthalmopathy, anticipating it by a median about 7 months before onset.

TCR beta CDR3 regions were amplified from RNA. TCR CDR3 underwent first-round RT-PCR with the HTBI primer set. Each CDR3 protein is one row after TCRdb ran MiXCR on the multiplex PCR reads. The repertoire has over 700,000 distinct CDR3 sequences, 35% to 40% of them found once; the top ten carry 8.9%. Patients counted as stable if ophthalmopathy did not develop within 18 months. This clonotype was seen many times. As yet, its antigen is unknown. Between the trimmed V and J ends, which lost 1 base and 10 bases, there was a span of 14 bases. Germline V gene lookup returns CDR1 SNHLY and CDR2 FYNNEI. There are 13 residues in the CDR3.

V usage is TRBV2 and J usage is TRBJ2-7; D gene uncertain. The sequenced sample was blood. This receptor was obtained from a man aged 18 to 30 with Graves' hyperthyroidism. The CDR3 region is CASSEGDGQVQYF. The CDR3 region has the DNA TGTGCCAGCAGTGAAGGAGACGGGCAGGTCCAGTACTTC.